Following are 8 T cell receptor beta chains from one sample sequenced in a study of blood T cells in healthy people across ages. Next came a second PCR, run for roughly 7 to 12 cycles, which used a sample-barcoded 5' primer along with a J-beta primer mix. TCRdb redid the calling of the 5' RACE reads with MiXCR, one entry per CDR3 protein. The table has roughly 2 million distinct CDR3 sequences, roughly 50% seen once. The sample was blood. Receptors were obtained from a woman in her thirties or forties in good health.

Only a few counts were recorded for this clonotype. The rearrangement links TRBV11-2 to TRBJ2-7; no firm D call. Germline V gene data show CDR1 as SGHAT and CDR2 as FQNNGV. CDR3 length: 14 residues. Trimming removed 2 bases from V and 3 bases from J, with 11 bases in between. CDR3 in DNA: TGTGCCAGCAGCTTACTGTTTAGAGGCTACGAGCAGTACTTC. Translating it yields CASSLLFRGYEQYF. Full variable domain (outside the CDR3, taken from reference TRBV11-2 and TRBJ2-7): EAGVAQSPRYKIIEKRQSVAFWCNPISGHATLYWYQQILGQGPKLLIQFQNNGVVDDSQLPKDRFSAERLKGVDSTLKIQPAKLEDSAVYLCASSLLFRGYEQYFGPGTRLTVT.

Comments on this clonotype: Sequence at one end of the junction differs from germline and may be a read error. The chain carries TRBV7-2 and TRBJ2-7; D ambiguous. Judging by the DNA end, TRBJ2-5 fits better; the J call may be wrong. The CDR3 has 13 residues. Germline loops: CDR1 SGHTA, CDR2 FQGNSA. CDR3 amino acids: CASNLGSLGTQYF. The CDR3 region has the DNA TGTGCCAGCAACTTAGGTAGTCTTGGGACCCAGTACTTC.

V and J are TRBV7-2 and TRBJ1-6, with 7 bases that match TRBD1. Germline CDR1 SGHTA, CDR2 FQGNSA. Losses at the gene ends were 6 bases for V and 3 bases for J; bases not matched to a gene: 5. The CDR3 totals 15 residues. The CDR3 sequence is CASSQGQHYNSPLHF. The CDR3 nucleotides are TGTGCCAGCAGTCAGGGACAGCACTATAATTCACCCCTCCACTTT. The whole variable domain, filled in from reference TRBV7-2 and TRBJ1-6, reads GAGVSQSPSNKVTEKGKDVELRCDPISGHTALYWYRQSLGQGLEFLIYFQGNSAPDKSGLPSDRFSAERTGGSVSTLTIQRTQQEDSAVYLCASSQGQHYNSPLHFGNGTRLTVT.

The chain is built from TRBV7-2 and TRBJ2-4, with D possibly matching TRBD2 (6 bases). The end of the DNA is better explained by TRBJ2-5, so the J call may be wrong. CDR3 length equals 15 residues. In germline, CDR1 is SGHTA, CDR2 FQGNSA. CDR3: CASSSSRRGSETQYF. Here the CDR3 DNA reads TGTGCCAGCAGCTCATCCAGGAGGGGATCCGAGACCCAGTACTTC.

This chain links TRBV10-3 with TRBJ2-1; D not resolved. Between the trimmed V and J ends, which lost 3 bases and 3 bases, there was a span of 9 bases. Germline CDR1 reads ENHRY; CDR2 reads SYGVKD. The CDR3 length is 14 residues. The CDR3: CAISDRAGYNEQFF. CDR3 nucleotides: TGTGCCATCAGTGATCGGGCAGGCTACAATGAGCAGTTCTTC.

This chain joins TRBV2 and TRBJ2-5; the D is unclear. Germline V lookup: CDR1 SNHLY, CDR2 FYNNEI. V lost 7 bases and J 0 bases, leaving 6 bases between the germline ends. The CDR3 contains 12 residues. The CDR3 loop reads CASTEHQETQYF. CDR3 in DNA: TGTGCCAGCACAGAACACCAAGAGACCCAGTACTTC.

The J gene is TRBJ2-3, the V gene TRBV20-1; a possible D gene is TRBD1 (5 bases). Germline-derived CDR1 and CDR2 are DFQATT and SNEGSKA (reference sequence). V shed 3 bases and J shed 0 bases, with 10 bases lying between them. The length of the CDR3 is 14 residues. This CDR3 is CSASTGYSTDTQYF. CDR3 DNA sequence: TGCAGTGCTAGCACAGGATATAGCACAGATACGCAGTATTTT.

The chain links TRBV6-2 or TRBV6-3 to TRBJ2-1; D is unclear. The CDR3 covers 12 residues. Germline V gene lookup returns CDR1 MNHEY and CDR2 SVGEGT. The V and J ends lost 5 bases and 8 bases respectively, with 10 bases between them. The CDR3 nucleotides read TGTGCCAGCAGTCCGACGATCTATGAGCAGTTCTTC. Its translation: CASSPTIYEQFF.